The 5 T cell receptor beta chains reported below all come from one sample, sequenced in a study of blood T cells in healthy people across ages. Alongside a J-beta primer mix, a sample-barcoded 5' primer served in a second PCR lasting about 7 to 11 cycles. TCRdb ran MiXCR on the 5' RACE reads and lists one entry per CDR3 protein. The sample has about 800,000 distinct CDR3 sequences; 20% to 25% are singletons. The sample was also linked to a second study, of T cells of mothers and their children.

The sequenced sample consisted of blood. These receptors came from a boy aged 5-17 years in good health.

This chain links TRBV18 with TRBJ2-3; D is uncertain. The germline V gene encodes CDR1 KGHSH and CDR2 LQKENI. The V gene lost 1 base and the J gene lost 5 bases, with 4 bases spanning the gap. The CDR3 is 12 residues long. This chain's CDR3 is CASSPQKDTQYF. CDR3 sequence (DNA): TGTGCCAGCTCACCACAGAAAGATACGCAGTATTTT. Combining the CDR3 with reference TRBV18 and TRBJ2-3 gives the whole variable domain NAGVMQNPRHLVRRRGQEARLRCSPMKGHSHVYWYRQLPEEGLKFMVYLQKENIIDESGMPKERFSAEFPKEGPSILRIQQVVRGDSAAYFCASSPQKDTQYFGPGTRLTVL.

This clonotype was counted a few times. The chain has TRBV9 and TRBJ1-3; unclear D gene. The germline V gene has CDR1 SGDLS and CDR2 YYNGEE. CDR3 length: 13 residues. The germline V and J ends were trimmed by 2 bases and 0 bases, with 3 bases remaining between them. The CDR3 DNA follows: TGTGCCAGCAGCGTGAGCTCTGGAAACACCATATATTTT. It encodes CASSVSSGNTIYF.

With regard to this clonotype: This is likely a read error, given that the CDR3 carries no conserved phenylalanine or tryptophan at its end. This rearrangement joins TRBV28 to TRBJ2-7; D is unclear. The V end lost 6 bases, the J end lost 0 bases, and 12 bases lay between the germline ends. Germline V gene data show CDR1 as MDHEN and CDR2 as SYDVKM. The CDR3 runs to 14 residues. CDR3: CASSERPNSYEQYS. In DNA form, the CDR3 reads TGTGCCAGCAGCGAGAGGCCTAACTCCTACGAGCAGTACTCC.

The CDR3 nucleotides are TGCAGCGTACGCCTACAGGGGGGGAACACTGAAGCTTTCTTT. Translation: CSVRLQGGNTEAFF. V and J are TRBV29-1 and TRBJ1-1, with 8 bases aligning to TRBD1. CDR1 is SQVTM and CDR2 is ANQGSEA in the germline V gene. The CDR3 covers 14 residues. The ends lost 6 bases at V and 1 base at J; junction bases unmatched: 7.

The chain recombines TRBV11-1 with TRBJ2-7; TRBD2 matches at 12 bases. The CDR3 extends over 14 amino acids. Germline V lookup: CDR1 SGHAT, CDR2 FQDESV (reference sequence). J gave up 4 bases and V 4 bases, and 2 bases lay outside the gene matches. The CDR3 loop reads CASSWTSGKYEQYF. CDR3 DNA sequence: TGTGCCAGCAGCTGGACTAGCGGGAAGTACGAGCAGTACTTC.